What follows is one T cell receptor (beta chain) and its context. Antigen specificity is unknown. These data are taken from a study of cytotoxic CD8 clonotypes in ibrutinib-treated CLL. As for the study in general: Patients attained roughly 25 partial and 2 complete responses; at median approximately 68 months, about 15 remained remitted while approximately twelve progressed. Productive templates averaged around 250,000 per sample, and productive rearrangements 94,082. Study conclusions and caveats: The public clonotypes identified were infrequent and showed contraction or stability on treatment.

In germline, CDR1 is KGHSH, CDR2 LQKENI. The CDR3 totals 14 residues. The V end was cut by 3 bases, the J end by 2 bases, with 11 bases between. TCRdb's table, derived via immunoSEQ multiplex PCR, lists solely in-frame clones and lacks some. The top ten clones hold 10% to 14% of a sample with 120,000 to 150,000 clones, 75% to 95% of them seen once. With cryopreserved PBMCs as the source, 2 to 2.5 micrograms of genomic DNA went to TCR beta libraries. The receptor was isolated from a human donor with chronic lymphocytic leukemia. J is TRBJ2-7 and V is TRBV18; D call uncertain. The sequenced sample was PBMCs, obtained after 12 months of ibrutinib treatment. The CDR3 is CASSPSQEPYEQYF. The CDR3 coding sequence is TGTGCCAGCTCACCCTCGCAGGAACCCTACGAGCAGTACTTC.